Included here is one T cell receptor (beta chain) sequence, with context. Antigen: not known. Researchers ran the PCR with 60 Vbeta and 13 Jbeta primers. The table came from immunoSEQ multiplex PCR; TCRdb's copy has only in-frame clones and leaves some out. Of 90,000 to 150,000 clones listed, about 16% are singletons. The data belong to a study of cytomegalovirus exposure and HLA in healthy donors. Study summary: Falling in the Caucasian-associated ancestry cluster were roughly 86% of under 500 genotyped donors. Overall study findings and caveats: Roughly uniform depth of sequencing across donors was assumed in presence/absence analyses. TCR beta V- and J-gene trimming was later associated with a missense DCLRE1C variant.

The junction had 10 bases not matched to a gene; V was cut back by 2 bases and J by 4 bases. The CDR3 length is 16 residues. Sequences were obtained from PBMCs. V usage is TRBV6-7 and J usage is TRBJ1-2; 7 nucleotides match TRBD1. TRBV6-7 qualifies as an ORF whose function is uncertain. The source is a woman between 18 and 29 years old in good health and CMV-seronegative. In nucleotides, the CDR3 is TGTGCCAGCAGTTACCCCGACAGGGAAGCTTCCTATGGCTACACCTTC. This codes for CASSYPDREASYGYTF.